This passage covers 7 T cell receptor beta chains from one sample sequenced in a study of T-cell memory formation after mild COVID-19. TCRdb reprocessed the 5' RACE reads via MiXCR and lists one record per CDR3 protein. The sample has 90,000 to 130,000 distinct CDR3 sequences; 15% to 20% are singletons. Sequencing was performed on PBMCs or a T cell subset sorted from them (not recorded which). These receptors came from a young man who had mild COVID-19 (a few samples of this study predate the infection). Cell type and time point are not known.

This clonotype was observed a handful of times. The rearrangement links TRBV12-3 or TRBV12-4 to TRBJ2-3; D gene ambiguous. V was cut by 2 bases and J by 7 bases, with 7 bases left in between. The CDR3 runs 12 residues. The CDR3: CASSLTHHTQYF. The CDR3 nucleotides read TGTGCCAGCAGTTTAACACACCATACGCAGTATTTT.

V usage is TRBV5-6 and J usage is TRBJ2-4; D might be TRBD1 (6 bases). Trimming pared 0 bases from V and 11 bases from J, leaving 15 bases between. The CDR3 sequence is 14 residues long. Germline CDR1 reads SGHDT; CDR2 reads YYEEEE. The CDR3, as DNA: TGTGCCAGCAGCTTGGGGCAGGGGCTCGGTGTTCAGTACTTC. It yields the protein CASSLGQGLGVQYF.

The chain carries TRBV5-1 and TRBJ1-2; tentative D call: TRBD1 (5 bases). The CDR3 has 15 residues. The V end lost 4 bases, the J end lost 1 base, and 14 bases lay between the germline ends. Germline CDR1 and CDR2: SGHRS and YFSETQ. CDR3 DNA sequence: TGCGCCAGCAGCCCGGGGGGAAGCCTTAACTATGGCTACACCTTC. Its translation is CASSPGGSLNYGYTF.

This clonotype occurred a few times. The chain combines TRBV2 with TRBJ1-5; TRBD1 might be the D (6 bases). Trimming took off 4 bases at V and 5 bases at J, with 9 bases between the two ends. The CDR3 runs 13 residues. Germline CDR1 and CDR2: SNHLY and FYNNEI. In nucleotides, the CDR3 is TGTGCCAGCAGTGTGGAGGGGGATCAGCCCCAGCATTTT. Translated: CASSVEGDQPQHF.

The chain combines TRBV5-8 with TRBJ2-7; 10 bases are shared with TRBD1. The ends lost 4 bases at V and 1 base at J; junction bases unmatched: 2. The CDR3 sequence is 14 residues long. Germline CDR1 and CDR2: SGHTS and YDEGEE. For the CDR3, the DNA is TGTGCCAGCAGCATGGGACAGGGGTCCTACGAGCAGTACGTC. Amino acids: CASSMGQGSYEQYV.

V is TRBV15 and J is TRBJ2-5, with TRBD1 matching 8 bases. The ends lost 2 bases at V and 1 base at J; junction bases unmatched: 3. The CDR3 runs to 15 residues. Germline V gene data show CDR1 as LNHNV and CDR2 as YYDKDF (reference sequence). CDR3 region: CATSRQQGGQETQYF. For the CDR3, the DNA is TGTGCCACCAGCAGACAACAGGGGGGCCAAGAGACCCAGTACTTC.

In its sample, this clonotype was seen a few times. The chain carries TRBV21-1 and TRBJ2-7; the table gives TRBD1 as D, unverified against the DNA. TRBV21-1 is described as a pseudogene. This CDR3 is built from 16 residues. CDR3 region: CASSNHRVRGLYEQYV. As DNA, the CDR3 is TGTGCCAGCAGCAATCACAGGGTAAGAGGACTTTACGAGCAGTACGTC.